This T cell receptor (beta chain) stems from a study of shared clonotypes between healthy human individuals. General observations from the study: Across a handful of donors, naive CD4 shared 4.5% to 6%, naive CD8 about 3.2%, memory CD4 2.3%, memory CD8 under 0.5%. It was expected that sequencing depth would affect clonotype sharing among donors.

The CDR3 is made up of 11 amino acids. V lost 7 bases and J 3 bases, leaving 9 bases between the germline ends. Per germline, CDR1 SQVTM and CDR2 ANQGSEA. The method was immunoSEQ multiplex PCR; TCRdb's version includes in-frame clones alone and lacks a portion of them. The sample lists around 2.5 million clones, 80% to 95% occurring once. This clone has just a few counts. The antigen is not known. The receptor comes from a man between 18 and 35 years old in good health. Some clones in this sample may be carry-over from other donors' samples. The chain has TRBV29-1 and TRBJ1-1; D unclear. The material sequenced was naive CD4+ T cells from PBMCs. Subset: CD45RA+ positively selected. CDR3 protein: CSAERDTEAFF. CDR3 coding DNA: TGCAGCGCCGAAAGGGACACTGAAGCTTTCTTT.